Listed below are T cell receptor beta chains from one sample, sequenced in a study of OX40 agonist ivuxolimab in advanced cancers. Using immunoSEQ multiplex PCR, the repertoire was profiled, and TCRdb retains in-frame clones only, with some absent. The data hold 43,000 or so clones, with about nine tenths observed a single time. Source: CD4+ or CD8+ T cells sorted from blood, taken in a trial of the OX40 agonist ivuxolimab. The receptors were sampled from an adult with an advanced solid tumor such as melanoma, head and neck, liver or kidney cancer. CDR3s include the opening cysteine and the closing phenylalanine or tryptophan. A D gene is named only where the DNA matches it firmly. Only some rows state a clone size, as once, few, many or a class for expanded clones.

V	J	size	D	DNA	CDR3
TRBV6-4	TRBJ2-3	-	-	TGTGCCAGCAGTGTTAACACTTACACAGATACGCAGTATTTT	CASSVNTYTDTQYF
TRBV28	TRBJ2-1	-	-	TGTGCCAGCGTGAGTAGGAATGAGCAGTTCTTC	CASVSRNEQFF
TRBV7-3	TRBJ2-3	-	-	TGTGCCAGCAAGCCCCATCCGAGCACAGATACGCAGTATTTT	CASKPHPSTDTQYF
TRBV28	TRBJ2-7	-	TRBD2	TGTGCCAGCCTGGCGGCGGGAGCGGCCTACGAGCAGTACTTC	CASLAAGAAYEQYF
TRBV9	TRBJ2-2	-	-	TGTGCCAGCAGCCCCCGGGCGGGGACCGGGGAGCTGTTTTTT	CASSPRAGTGELFF
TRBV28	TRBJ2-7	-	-	TGTGCCAGCACCCCGAGGACGGGACACACTTACGAGCAGTACTTC	CASTPRTGHTYEQYF
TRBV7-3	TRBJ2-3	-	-	TGTGCCAGCAGCTTCGCAGGGTCCACAGATACGCAGTATTTT	CASSFAGSTDTQYF
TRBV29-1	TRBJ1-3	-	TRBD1	TGCAGCGTTGGGATCAGACAGGGGGCTCGAAACACCATATATTTT	CSVGIRQGARNTIYF
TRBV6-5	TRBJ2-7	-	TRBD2	TGTGCCAGCAGTTACTCCCTGGGCGGGAGCTACGAGCAGTACTTC	CASSYSLGGSYEQYF
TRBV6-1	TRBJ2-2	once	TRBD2	TGTGCCAGCAGCCCCCTAGCGGCCTCCGGGGAGCTGTTTTTT	CASSPLAASGELFF
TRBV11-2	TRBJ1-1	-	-	TGTGCCAGCAGCTTAGTGACGGAAGGGGACACTGAAGCTTTCTTT	CASSLVTEGDTEAFF
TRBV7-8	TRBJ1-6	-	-	TGTGCCAGCAGCTCCCCGGGGGGACCCCTCCACTTT	CASSSPGGPLHF
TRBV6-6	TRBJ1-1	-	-	TGTGCCACTTACGGACGACACACTGAAGCTTTCTTT	CATYGRHTEAFF
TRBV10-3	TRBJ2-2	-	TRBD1	TGTGCCATCAAAGGACAGGGGGCTGCAGACACCGGGGAGCTGTTTTTT	CAIKGQGAADTGELFF
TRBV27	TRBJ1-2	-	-	TGTGCCAGCAGTAGAGACCCGGGACATAACTATGGCTACACCTTC	CASSRDPGHNYGYTF
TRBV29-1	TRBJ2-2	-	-	TGCAGCGTGGCACAGGGCCAGGGTACCGGGGAGCTGTTTTTT	CSVAQGQGTGELFF
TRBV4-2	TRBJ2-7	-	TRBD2	TGTGCCAGCAGCCAAAACTTAGGGGGACTAGCTTATTCCTACGAGCAGTACTTC	CASSQNLGGLAYSYEQYF
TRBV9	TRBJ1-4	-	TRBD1	TGTGCCAGCAGTCCTACACAGGGGGTAAGAGAAGAACTGTTTTTT	CASSPTQGVREELFF
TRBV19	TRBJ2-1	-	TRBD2	TGTGCCAGTACTATAGCGGGAGAGTGGCATGAGCAGTTCTTC	CASTIAGEWHEQFF
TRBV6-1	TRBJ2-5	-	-	TGTGCCAGCAGTGAATTAGGGGAGACCCAGTACTTC	CASSELGETQYF
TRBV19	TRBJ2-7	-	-	TGTGCCAGTAGCCCAGGGGTACCTCGCTACGAGCAGTACTTC	CASSPGVPRYEQYF
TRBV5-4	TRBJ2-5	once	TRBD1	TGTGCCAGCAGCTTCCAGAGGACAGGGCGGCAAGAGACCCAGTACTTC	CASSFQRTGRQETQYF
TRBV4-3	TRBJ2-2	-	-	TGCGCCAGCAGCCGGAACGGGGAGCTAGGCACCGGGGAGCTGTTTTTT	CASSRNGELGTGELFF
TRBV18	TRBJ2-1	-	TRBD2	TGTGCCAGCTCACCAGGGGAGGGAGCCGGACCCCTAAGGTTCTTC	CASSPGEGAGPLRFF
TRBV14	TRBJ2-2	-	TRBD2	TGTGCCGGGGGTGTAGCGGGAGGGGAGCTGTTTTTT	CAGGVAGGELFF
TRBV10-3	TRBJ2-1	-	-	TGTGCCACCCTCGGGGGCGGGCTTGGGAATGAGCAGTTCTTC	CATLGGGLGNEQFF
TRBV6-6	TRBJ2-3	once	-	TGTGCCAGCAGAATCCAGGATACGCAGTATTTT	CASRIQDTQYF
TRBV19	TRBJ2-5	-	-	TGTGCCACCGGCGGCGGGGTACGGGAGACCCAGTACTTC	CATGGGVRETQYF
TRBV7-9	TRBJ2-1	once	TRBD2	TGTGCCAGCAGCACTCCGGGAGGCGTATACAATGAGCAGTTCTTC	CASSTPGGVYNEQFF
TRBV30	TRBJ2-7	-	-	TGTGCCTGGAGTGTAAACAGGCAGTCCTACGAGCAGTACTTC	CAWSVNRQSYEQYF
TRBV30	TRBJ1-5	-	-	TGTGCCTGGAGTGTACTGGTAGGTTGGGACCAGCCCCAGCATTTT	CAWSVLVGWDQPQHF
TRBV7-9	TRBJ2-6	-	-	TGTGCCAGCAGCTTATTCTCTGGGGCCAACGTCCTGACTTTC	CASSLFSGANVLTF
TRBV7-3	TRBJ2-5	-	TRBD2	TGTGCCAGCAGCTTCCAACTAGCGGGAATAGAGACCCAGTACTTC	CASSFQLAGIETQYF
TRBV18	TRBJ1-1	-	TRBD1	TGTGCCAGCTCACAACAGGGGGCTACTGAAGCTTTCTTT	CASSQQGATEAFF
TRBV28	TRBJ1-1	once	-	TGTGCCAGCAGTCCTACAGGGAAGATGAACACTGAAGCTTTCTTT	CASSPTGKMNTEAFF
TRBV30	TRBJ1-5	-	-	TGTGCCTGGAGTGGGGGGACTTATGGTCAGCCCCAGCATTTT	CAWSGGTYGQPQHF
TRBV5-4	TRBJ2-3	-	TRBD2	TGTGCCAGCAGCCCGGGGGGACTAGTGACAGATACGCAGTATTTT	CASSPGGLVTDTQYF
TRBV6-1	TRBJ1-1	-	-	TGTGCCAGCAGTGAAAGGGCAGGGAGCGCTTTCTTT	CASSERAGSAFF
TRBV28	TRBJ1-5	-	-	TGTGCCAGCAGCAAAATCGGGACGGTTTTT	CASSKIGTVF
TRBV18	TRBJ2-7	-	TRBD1	TGTGCCAGCTCACCCTTTGACAGGGGGCTTAGGGAGCAGTACTTC	CASSPFDRGLREQYF